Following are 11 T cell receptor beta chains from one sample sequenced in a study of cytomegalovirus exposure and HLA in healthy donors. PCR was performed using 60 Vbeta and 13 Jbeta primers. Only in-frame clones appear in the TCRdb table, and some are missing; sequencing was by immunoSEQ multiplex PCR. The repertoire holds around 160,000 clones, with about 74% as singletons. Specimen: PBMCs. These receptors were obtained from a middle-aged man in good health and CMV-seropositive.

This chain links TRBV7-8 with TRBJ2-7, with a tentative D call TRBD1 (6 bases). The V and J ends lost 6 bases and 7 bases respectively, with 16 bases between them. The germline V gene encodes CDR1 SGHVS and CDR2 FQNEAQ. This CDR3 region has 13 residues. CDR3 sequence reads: CASSWGHAWEQYF. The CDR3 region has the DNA TGTGCCAGCAGTTGGGGACACGCTTGGGAGCAGTACTTC.

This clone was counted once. CDR3 residues: CASSQDGTGGDGYTF. As DNA, the CDR3 is TGCGCCAGCAGCCAAGATGGGACAGGGGGCGACGGCTACACCTTC. The rearrangement links TRBV4-3 to TRBJ1-2; 12 bases fit TRBD1. V was pared by 0 bases and J by 8 bases, with 4 bases of the junction left unmatched. The CDR3 is 15 residues long. Germline assignment: CDR1 LGHNA and CDR2 YSLEER.

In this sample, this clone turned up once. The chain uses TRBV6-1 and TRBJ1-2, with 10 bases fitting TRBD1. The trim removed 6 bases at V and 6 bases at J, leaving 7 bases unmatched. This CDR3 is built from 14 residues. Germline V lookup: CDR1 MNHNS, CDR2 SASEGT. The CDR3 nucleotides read TGTGCCAGCAGAGTGGACAGGGGGTTCGATGGCTACACCTTC. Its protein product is CASRVDRGFDGYTF.

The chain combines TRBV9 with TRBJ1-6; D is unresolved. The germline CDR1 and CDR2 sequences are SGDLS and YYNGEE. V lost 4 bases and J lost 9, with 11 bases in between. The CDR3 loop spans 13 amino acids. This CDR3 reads CASSKAGGSPLHF. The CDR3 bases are TGTGCCAGCAGCAAGGCGGGAGGTTCACCCCTCCACTTT. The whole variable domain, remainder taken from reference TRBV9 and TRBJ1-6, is DSGVTQTPKHLITATGQRVTLRCSPRSGDLSVYWYQQSLDQGLQFLIQYYNGEERAKGNILERFSAQQFPDLHSELNLSSLELGDSALYFCASSKAGGSPLHFGNGTRLTVT.

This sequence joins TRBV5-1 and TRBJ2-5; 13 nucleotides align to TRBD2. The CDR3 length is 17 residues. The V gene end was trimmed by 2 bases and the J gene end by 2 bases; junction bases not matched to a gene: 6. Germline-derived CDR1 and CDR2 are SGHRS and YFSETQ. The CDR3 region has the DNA TGCGCCAGCAGCTTCGGGACTAGCGGGATTATGCAAGAGACCCAGTACTTC. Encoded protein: CASSFGTSGIMQETQYF.

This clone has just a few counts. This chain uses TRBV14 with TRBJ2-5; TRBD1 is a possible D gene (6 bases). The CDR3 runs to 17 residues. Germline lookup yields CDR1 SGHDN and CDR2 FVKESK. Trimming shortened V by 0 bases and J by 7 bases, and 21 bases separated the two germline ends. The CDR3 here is CASSQDSLRTALGTQYF. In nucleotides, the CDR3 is TGTGCCAGCAGCCAAGATTCGTTGCGGACAGCGCTAGGGACCCAGTACTTC.

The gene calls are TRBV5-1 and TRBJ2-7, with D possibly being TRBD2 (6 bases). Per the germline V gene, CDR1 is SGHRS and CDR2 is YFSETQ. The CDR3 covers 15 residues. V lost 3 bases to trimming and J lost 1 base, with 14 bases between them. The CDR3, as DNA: TGCGCCAGCAGCTGGGGCGGAGGGTCTTCCTACGAGCAGTACTTC. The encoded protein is CASSWGGGSSYEQYF.

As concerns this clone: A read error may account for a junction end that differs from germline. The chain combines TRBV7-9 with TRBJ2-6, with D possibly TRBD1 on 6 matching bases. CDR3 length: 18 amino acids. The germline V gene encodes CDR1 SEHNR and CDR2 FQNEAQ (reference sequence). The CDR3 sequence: CASSPAAQGSSRANVLTF. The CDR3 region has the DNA TGTGCCAGCAGCCCCGCGGCCCAGGGGTCCTCTAGGGCCAACGTCCTGACTTTC.

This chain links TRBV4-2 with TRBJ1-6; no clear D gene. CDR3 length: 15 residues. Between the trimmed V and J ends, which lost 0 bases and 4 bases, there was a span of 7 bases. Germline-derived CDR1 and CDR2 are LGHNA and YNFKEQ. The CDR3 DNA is TGTGCCAGCAGCCAAGACGGGTTTTATAATTCACCCCTCCACTTT. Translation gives CASSQDGFYNSPLHF.

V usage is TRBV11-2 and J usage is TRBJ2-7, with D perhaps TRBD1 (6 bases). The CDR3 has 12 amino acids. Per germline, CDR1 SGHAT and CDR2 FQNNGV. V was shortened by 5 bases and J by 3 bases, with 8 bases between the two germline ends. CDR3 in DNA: TGTGCCAGCAGCCGGACAGACTACGAGCAGTACTTC. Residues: CASSRTDYEQYF.

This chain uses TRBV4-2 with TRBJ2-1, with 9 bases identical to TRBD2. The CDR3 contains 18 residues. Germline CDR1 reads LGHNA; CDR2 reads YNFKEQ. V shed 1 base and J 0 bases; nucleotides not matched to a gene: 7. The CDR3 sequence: CASSQGVLAGFSYNEQFF. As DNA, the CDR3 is TGTGCCAGCAGCCAAGGAGTACTAGCGGGTTTCTCCTACAATGAGCAGTTCTTC.